This T cell receptor (beta chain) was recorded in a study of control samples from healthy donors and cancer patients. CDR1 is SGHNT and CDR2 is YENEEA in the germline V gene. The ends were cut back, 9 bases at V and 6 bases at J, with 19 bases in the middle. The CDR3 covers 14 residues. Produced via immunoSEQ multiplex PCR; TCRdb's table is partial and in-frame only. Altogether around 76,000 clones are present, 90% to 95% being singletons, with the ten largest covering 6% to 8%. This clonotype was obtained from a woman between 35 and 50 years old in good health. Sequencing input: blood. This chain uses TRBV11-3 with TRBJ2-3; weak D call: TRBD2 (6 bases). The CDR3 loop reads CASGRGPGTDTQYF. CDR3 in DNA: TGTGCCAGTGGGCGGGGCCCCGGTACGGATACGCAGTATTTT.